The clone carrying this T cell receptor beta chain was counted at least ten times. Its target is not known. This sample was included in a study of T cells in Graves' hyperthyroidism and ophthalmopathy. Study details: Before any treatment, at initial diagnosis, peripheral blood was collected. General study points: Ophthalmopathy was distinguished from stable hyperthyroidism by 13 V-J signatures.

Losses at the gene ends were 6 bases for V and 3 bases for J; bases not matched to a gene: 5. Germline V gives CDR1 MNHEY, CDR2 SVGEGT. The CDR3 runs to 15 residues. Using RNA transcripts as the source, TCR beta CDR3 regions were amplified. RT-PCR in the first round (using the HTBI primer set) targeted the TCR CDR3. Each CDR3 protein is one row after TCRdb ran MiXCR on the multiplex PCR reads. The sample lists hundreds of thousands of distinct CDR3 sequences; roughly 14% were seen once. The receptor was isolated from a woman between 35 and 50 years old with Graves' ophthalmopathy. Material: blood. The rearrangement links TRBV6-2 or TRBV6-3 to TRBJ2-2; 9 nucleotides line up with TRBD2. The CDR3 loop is CASRAGLAYTGELFF. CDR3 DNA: TGTGCCAGCAGGGCAGGACTAGCGTACACCGGGGAGCTGTTTTTT.